What follows are 27 T cell receptor beta chains derived from one specimen sequenced in a study of identifying expanded T cells in peripheral blood. The assay was immunoSEQ multiplex PCR, and TCRdb's table has in-frame clones only and misses some. The data show some 65,000 clones, over 80% seen once. Sequenced input: blood. All receptors come from a person aged 18 to 75 in good health.

V is TRBV6-1 and J is TRBJ2-3; 11 bases align to TRBD2. The CDR3 extends over 15 amino acids. Germline CDR1 is MNHNS and CDR2 is SASEGT. Trimming cost V 6 bases and J 1 base; bases outside gene matches: 3. In nucleotides, the CDR3 is TGTGCCAGCAGCTTGGGACTAGCGGGCACAGATACGCAGTATTTT. This codes for CASSLGLAGTDTQYF.

The gene calls are TRBV7-2 and TRBJ2-7; D is unclear. The CDR3 has 12 amino acids. Trimming took 2 bases from V and 6 from J, leaving 8 bases between them. Germline V gene data show CDR1 as SGHTA and CDR2 as FQGNSA. DNA for the CDR3: TGTGCCAGCAGCTTACGGGCCGGCGAGCAGTACTTC. Residues: CASSLRAGEQYF.

This CDR3 is CASSGQRYNEQFF. CDR3 nucleotide sequence: TGTGCCAGCAGCGGACAGCGATACAATGAGCAGTTCTTC. V gene TRBV14 combines with J gene TRBJ2-1; a possible D gene is TRBD1 (6 bases). The ends were cut back, 5 bases at V and 4 bases at J, with 9 bases in the middle. Germline V gene data show CDR1 as SGHDN and CDR2 as FVKESK. This CDR3 is built from 13 residues.

The chain has TRBV7-2 and TRBJ1-2, with TRBD1 as a possible D gene (5 bases). CDR1 is SGHTA, CDR2 FQGNSA, per germline. The CDR3 covers 13 residues. Trimming removed 5 bases from V and 4 bases from J, with 11 bases in between. This CDR3 is CASSPTGGYGYTF. The CDR3, as DNA: TGTGCCAGCAGCCCCACAGGTGGCTATGGCTACACCTTC.

The genes are TRBV7-2 and TRBJ2-1, with TRBD1 identical over 7 bases. Unmatched junction bases numbered 5, after V lost 0 bases and J lost 6 bases. In germline, CDR1 is SGHTA, CDR2 FQGNSA. CDR3 length: 15 residues. In DNA, the CDR3 is TGTGCCAGCAGCTTAGCCCCGACAGGGCTCAATGAGCAGTTCTTC. Amino acid sequence: CASSLAPTGLNEQFF.

The J gene is TRBJ1-1, the V gene TRBV6-1; tentative D call: TRBD1 (6 bases). This CDR3 is built from 15 residues. Per the germline V gene, CDR1 is MNHNS and CDR2 is SASEGT. V lost 1 base and J lost 0, with 9 bases in between. The CDR3 DNA follows: TGTGCCAGCAGTGAAGTGGGGGGGCTGAACACTGAAGCTTTCTTT. Protein product: CASSEVGGLNTEAFF.

The J gene is TRBJ1-2, the V gene TRBV6-5; 7 positions match TRBD1. Germline V gene data show CDR1 as MNHEY and CDR2 as SVGAGI. The CDR3 extends over 14 amino acids. The V segment lost 4 bases and the J segment 3 bases; nucleotides outside the gene matches: 5. The CDR3 spells CASSFRGRDYGYTF. CDR3 nucleotides: TGTGCCAGCAGTTTTAGGGGGCGTGACTATGGCTACACCTTC.

This chain connects TRBV5-6 to TRBJ2-1, with TRBD2 matching 11 bases. CDR3 size: 15 residues. In germline, CDR1 is SGHDT, CDR2 YYEEEE. The ends lost 4 bases at V and 6 bases at J; junction bases unmatched: 6. As DNA, the CDR3 is TGTGCCAGCAGCCCCCGACTAGCGGGATCCAATGAGCAGTTCTTC. It specifies CASSPRLAGSNEQFF. Filled out from reference TRBV5-6 and TRBJ2-1, the complete variable domain reads DAGVTQSPTHLIKTRGQQVTLRCSPKSGHDTVSWYQQALGQGPQFIFQYYEEEERQRGNFPDRFSGHQFPNYSSELNVNALLLGDSALYLCASSPRLAGSNEQFFGPGTRLTVL.

This chain joins TRBV5-1 and TRBJ2-1; 9 positions match TRBD2. The CDR3 loop spans 16 amino acids. The V segment lost 4 bases and the J segment 2 bases; nucleotides outside the gene matches: 7. The germline gives CDR1 SGHRS, CDR2 YFSETQ. The CDR3 region is CASSNIAGVTYNEQFF. The DNA for the CDR3 is TGCGCCAGCAGCAATATAGCGGGGGTGACCTACAATGAGCAGTTCTTC.

V is TRBV7-9 and J is TRBJ1-4; maybe TRBD1 (5 bases). Germline V gives CDR1 SEHNR, CDR2 FQNEAQ (reference sequence). The CDR3 has 15 residues. With 1 base removed from V and 8 bases from J, the gap between germline ends came to 14 bases. The CDR3 DNA follows: TGTGCCAGCAGCTTAGATCAAGGGGAGGAAGAAAAACTGTTTTTT. It yields the protein CASSLDQGEEEKLFF.

This clone was picked up a small number of times. The chain employs TRBV10-3 and TRBJ2-7; D is unresolved. The germline CDR1 and CDR2 sequences are ENHRY and SYGVKD. The CDR3 runs 13 residues. V was cut by 3 bases and J by 2 bases, with 8 bases left in between. The CDR3 spells CAISDGTAYEQYF. The CDR3 DNA reads as TGTGCCATCAGTGACGGCACCGCCTACGAGCAGTACTTC.

J is TRBJ1-1 and V is TRBV9; D unresolved. The CDR3 length is 15 residues. CDR1 is SGDLS, CDR2 YYNGEE, per germline. V lost 4 bases to trimming and J lost 2 bases, with 15 bases between them. The CDR3 region is CASSTSPSRNTEAFF. Here the CDR3 DNA reads TGTGCCAGCAGCACGAGCCCGTCCAGAAACACTGAAGCTTTCTTT.

The genes are TRBV19 and TRBJ2-2, with D possibly being TRBD1 (6 bases). Germline V gene data show CDR1 as LNHDA and CDR2 as SQIVND (reference sequence). The CDR3 is 17 residues long. V was clipped by 3 bases and J by 2 bases, with 16 bases between them. The CDR3 spells CASSIPTTGYNTGELFF. The CDR3, as DNA: TGTGCCAGTAGTATCCCAACCACAGGGTACAACACCGGGGAGCTGTTTTTT.

This sequence joins TRBV18 and TRBJ2-5; 9 positions agree with TRBD1. With V trimmed by 4 bases and J by 5 bases, 8 bases remained unmatched. Germline CDR1 reads KGHSH; CDR2 reads LQKENI. The CDR3 runs 15 residues. CDR3 DNA: TGTGCCAGCTCACTAGACCGGGACAGGGTGGAGACCCAGTACTTC. Protein product: CASSLDRDRVETQYF.

The CDR3 is CASSQDRGGGYTF. The CDR3 DNA follows: TGCGCCAGCAGCCAAGATAGGGGGGGTGGCTACACCTTC. The chain couples TRBV4-3 to TRBJ1-2; tentatively, D is TRBD1 (6 bases). CDR3 length equals 13 residues. CDR1 LGHNA and CDR2 YSLEER come from the germline V gene. The V and J ends lost 0 bases and 7 bases respectively, with 9 bases between them.

V and J are TRBV5-6 and TRBJ2-6, with unresolved D. V was pared by 0 bases and J by 0 bases, with 4 bases between. The CDR3 consists of 15 residues. The germline V gene encodes CDR1 SGHDT and CDR2 YYEEEE. CDR3 protein: CASSLGGSGANVLTF. The CDR3 DNA is TGTGCCAGCAGCTTGGGAGGCTCTGGGGCCAACGTCCTGACTTTC.

The chain recombines TRBV7-9 with TRBJ2-1; 11 nucleotides agree with TRBD2. V lost 6 bases, J lost 4 bases, and 5 bases stayed unmatched. The CDR3 consists of 15 residues. The germline V gene encodes CDR1 SEHNR and CDR2 FQNEAQ (reference sequence). The CDR3 nucleotides are TGTGCCAGCAGTCGTACTAGCGGGAGTTACAATGAGCAGTTCTTC. Translated, it gives CASSRTSGSYNEQFF. The variable domain in full, completed from reference TRBV7-9 and TRBJ2-1, reads DTGVSQNPRHKITKRGQNVTFRCDPISEHNRLYWYRQTLGQGPEFLTYFQNEAQLEKSRLLSDRFSAERPKGSFSTLEIQRTEQGDSAMYLCASSRTSGSYNEQFFGPGTRLTVL.

The count of this clone is one. V gene TRBV27 combines with J gene TRBJ1-2; 7 positions match TRBD1. Germline CDR1 MNHEY, CDR2 SMNVEV (reference sequence). The CDR3 has 13 residues. The junction had 3 bases not matched to a gene; V was cut back by 4 bases and J by 4 bases. The CDR3 sequence: CASSYRGTYGYTF. CDR3 in DNA: TGTGCCAGCAGTTACAGGGGAACCTATGGCTACACCTTC.

V and J are TRBV9 and TRBJ1-2; 7 bases line up with TRBD1. The germline gives CDR1 SGDLS, CDR2 YYNGEE. V was pared by 0 bases and J by 2 bases, with 4 bases of the junction left unmatched. This CDR3 is 15 amino acids long. CDR3 coding DNA: TGTGCCAGCAGCGTAGGGGGACAGTACAACTATGGCTACACCTTC. Protein product: CASSVGGQYNYGYTF. Using reference TRBV9 and TRBJ1-2 for the parts outside the CDR3, the full variable domain is DSGVTQTPKHLITATGQRVTLRCSPRSGDLSVYWYQQSLDQGLQFLIQYYNGEERAKGNILERFSAQQFPDLHSELNLSSLELGDSALYFCASSVGGQYNYGYTFGSGTRLTVV.

This chain uses TRBV11-3 with TRBJ2-7, with 11 bases that match TRBD2. This CDR3 spans 14 amino acids. After removal of 5 bases from V and 5 bases from J, the junction contained 5 bases not matched to a gene. Germline V CDR1 and CDR2: SGHNT, YENEEA. In DNA form, the CDR3 reads TGTGCCAGCAGCAAACGACTAGCGGGAAACGAGCAGTACTTC. Its translation: CASSKRLAGNEQYF.

The V call is TRBV19, the J call TRBJ1-5; 10 bases match TRBD1. Trimming at V came to 3 bases and at J to 6 bases, leaving 5 bases not matched to a gene. This CDR3 spans 15 amino acids. CDR1 and CDR2 (germline): LNHDA, SQIVND (reference sequence). CDR3 region: CASSIDRGRRQPQHF. The CDR3 coding sequence is TGTGCCAGTAGTATCGACAGGGGGCGCCGTCAGCCCCAGCATTTT. The whole variable domain, filled in from reference TRBV19 and TRBJ1-5, reads DGGITQSPKYLFRKEGQNVTLSCEQNLNHDAMYWYRQDPGQGLRLIYYSQIVNDFQKGDIAEGYSVSREKKESFPLTVTSAQKNPTAFYLCASSIDRGRRQPQHFGDGTRLSIL.

This clone was picked up one time. The chain couples TRBV14 to TRBJ2-7; possibly TRBD1 for D (5 bases). The CDR3 runs 14 residues. CDR1 SGHDN and CDR2 FVKESK come from the germline V gene. V lost 0 bases to trimming and J lost 4 bases, with 10 bases between them. CDR3 in amino acids: CASSQDLDNYEQYF. The DNA of the CDR3 is TGTGCCAGCAGCCAAGATCTGGACAATTACGAGCAGTACTTC.

The chain employs TRBV9 and TRBJ2-1, with TRBD2 identical over 9 bases. The CDR3 runs to 15 residues. From germline, CDR1 is SGDLS and CDR2 YYNGEE. V lost 4 bases and J lost 5; bases outside the gene matches: 7. The CDR3 sequence: CASSPQRGAHNEQFF. In DNA, the CDR3 is TGTGCCAGCAGCCCCCAGCGGGGGGCTCACAATGAGCAGTTCTTC.

This chain uses TRBV4-1 with TRBJ1-6; no reliable D call. The germline CDR1 and CDR2 sequences are MGHRA and YSYEKL. V gave up 0 bases and J gave up 2 bases, with 5 bases separating them. The CDR3 extends over 15 amino acids. The CDR3 DNA follows: TGCGCCAGCAGCCAAGAGGCAGCCTATAATTCACCCCTCCACTTT. Translating gives CASSQEAAYNSPLHF.

The genes are TRBV18 and TRBJ2-7, with 7 bases identical to TRBD2. This CDR3 is 13 amino acids long. V shed 4 bases, J shed 2 bases, and the junction held 2 bases outside the gene matches. Germline V lookup: CDR1 KGHSH, CDR2 LQKENI. CDR3 region: CASSRAGAYEQYF. The CDR3 region has the DNA TGTGCCAGCTCACGGGCGGGGGCCTACGAGCAGTACTTC.

This rearrangement joins TRBV7-9 to TRBJ2-6; D call uncertain. Germline-derived CDR1 and CDR2 are SEHNR and FQNEAQ (reference sequence). The CDR3 has 16 amino acids. Trimming pared 1 base from V and 2 bases from J, leaving 9 bases between. The CDR3 loop is CASSLGSDTGANVLTF. The CDR3 region has the DNA TGTGCCAGCAGCTTAGGATCCGATACTGGGGCCAACGTCCTGACTTTC. Together with reference TRBV7-9 and TRBJ2-6, the CDR3 gives the full variable domain: DTGVSQNPRHKITKRGQNVTFRCDPISEHNRLYWYRQTLGQGPEFLTYFQNEAQLEKSRLLSDRFSAERPKGSFSTLEIQRTEQGDSAMYLCASSLGSDTGANVLTFGAGSRLTVL.

In DNA form, the CDR3 reads TGTGCCAGCAGGCCCGGGGGGGAAAAGACCCAGTACTTC. This encodes CASRPGGEKTQYF. The chain links TRBV7-2 to TRBJ2-5, with TRBD2 identical over 8 bases. Germline CDR1 and CDR2: SGHTA and FQGNSA. V lost 6 bases, J lost 6 bases, and 6 bases stayed unmatched. CDR3 size: 13 residues.